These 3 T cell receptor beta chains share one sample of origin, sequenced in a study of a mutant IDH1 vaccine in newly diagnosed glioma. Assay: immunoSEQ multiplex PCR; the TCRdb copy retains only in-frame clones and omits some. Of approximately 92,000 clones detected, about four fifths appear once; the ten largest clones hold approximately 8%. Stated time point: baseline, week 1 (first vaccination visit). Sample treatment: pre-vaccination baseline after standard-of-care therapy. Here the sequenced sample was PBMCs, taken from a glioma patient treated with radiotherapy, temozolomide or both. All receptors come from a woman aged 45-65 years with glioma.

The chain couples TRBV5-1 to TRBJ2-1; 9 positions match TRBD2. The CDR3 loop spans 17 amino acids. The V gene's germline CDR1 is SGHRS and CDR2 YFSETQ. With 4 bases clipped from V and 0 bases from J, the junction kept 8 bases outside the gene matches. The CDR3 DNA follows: TGCGCCAGCAGCCAAGCGGGGGGCGGAAGCTCCTACAATGAGCAGTTCTTC. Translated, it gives CASSQAGGGSSYNEQFF. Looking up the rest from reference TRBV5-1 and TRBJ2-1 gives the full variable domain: KAGVTQTPRYLIKTRGQQVTLSCSPISGHRSVSWYQQTPGQGLQFLFEYFSETQRNKGNFPGRFSGRQFSNSRSEMNVSTLELGDSALYLCASSQAGGGSSYNEQFFGPGTRLTVL.

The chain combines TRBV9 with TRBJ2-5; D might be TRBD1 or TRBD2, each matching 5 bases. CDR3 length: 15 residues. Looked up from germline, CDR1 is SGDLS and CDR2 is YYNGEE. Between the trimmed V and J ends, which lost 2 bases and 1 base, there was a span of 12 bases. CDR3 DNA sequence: TGTGCCAGCAGCGTCCATCTGGGGACCCAAGAGACCCAGTACTTC. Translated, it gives CASSVHLGTQETQYF.

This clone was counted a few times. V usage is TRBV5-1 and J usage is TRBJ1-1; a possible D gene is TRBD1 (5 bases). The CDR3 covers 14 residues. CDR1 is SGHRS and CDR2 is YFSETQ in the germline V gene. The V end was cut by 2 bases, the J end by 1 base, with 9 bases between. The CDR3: CASSLWGENTEAFF. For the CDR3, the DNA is TGCGCCAGCAGCTTATGGGGGGAGAACACTGAAGCTTTCTTT.